This TCR beta chain is drawn from a study of blood T cell repertoires in COVID-19. Study-wide background: Material from acute and convalescent COVID-19 was sourced from the United States, Italy and Spain. Nucleic acid was either cDNA or gDNA, and it came from T cells, B-cell-depleted T cells, or PBMCs.

Losses at the gene ends were 4 bases for V and 5 bases for J; bases not matched to a gene: 6. Germline CDR1 is SGDLS and CDR2 is YYNGEE. The CDR3 length is 15 residues. In the original processing: Researchers report that nucleated cell counts were estimated from reference gene primer amplification. Generated by immunoSEQ multiplex PCR, the TCRdb table keeps only in-frame clones and is missing some. V and J calls and clone size follow that table, whereas D and trimming were derived from the DNA. The table lists under 150,000 clones, more than 75% of them singletons. The sample consisted of peripheral blood. This chain connects TRBV9 to TRBJ1-1, with 12 positions matching TRBD1. This sequence originates from a woman between 50 and 59 years old with acute or convalescent COVID-19. In nucleotides, the CDR3 is TGTGCCAGCAGCCCCGGGACAGGGGGCTGGACTGAAGCTTTCTTT. Encoded protein: CASSPGTGGWTEAFF.